This T cell receptor (beta chain) was identified in a study of T cell responses to AZD1222 COVID-19 vaccine. Repertoires were generated with immunoSEQ multiplex PCR, while TCRdb's copy carries only in-frame clones and drops some. The data contain 90,000 to 120,000 clones, roughly 90% of them seen just once; the ten biggest clones take up 5.5% to 8.5%. CDR1 and CDR2 from the germline V gene are MGHRA and YSYEKL. CDR3 length: 15 residues. V lost 4 bases to trimming and J lost 7 bases; unmatched junction nucleotides: 6. This clone was found a few times. Its specificity is not known. Study-wide points: The study identified only five or six AZD1222 recipients as seropositive at baseline. Close to half of spike-specific TCRs reportedly recognize unmutated variant regions. The donor cohort was predominantly white British with a female majority, and clonal diversity may have been underestimated. Vaccine-related CD4 TCRs covered spike, predominating at 160-218 and 743-854.

This rearrangement joins TRBV4-1 to TRBJ1-6; 8 bases are shared with TRBD1. Source: peripheral blood, taken on day 0 of AZD1222 vaccination. This receptor was taken from an adult in good health. As DNA, the CDR3 is TGCGCCAGCAGCCCCCTCGGACAGGGAAATTCACCCCTCCACTTT. As protein: CASSPLGQGNSPLHF.